The rows below give T cell receptor beta chains drawn from one sample of a study of blood T cell repertoires in COVID-19. Clones were read by immunoSEQ multiplex PCR, and TCRdb kept only the in-frame ones, dropping some. This sample has approximately 190,000 clones, with around 84% found just once. Material: peripheral blood. The origin of the receptors is a man aged 25 to 45 with active or convalescent COVID-19. Each CDR3 is given with its conserved first and last residue. Fields, in order: CDR3 protein, CDR3 DNA, D gene, clone size, J gene, V gene. A D gene is named only where the DNA matches it firmly. Clone sizes are given selectively: once, few, many, or a class where the clone is expanded.

CDR3 protein: CASSPPGPGGYTF; CDR3 DNA: TGTGCCAGCAGCCCACCTGGGCCCGGCGGCTACACCTTC; D gene: NA; clone size: few; J gene: TRBJ1-2; V gene: TRBV7-9
CDR3 protein: CASSQEVVRGTDTQYF; CDR3 DNA: TGTGCCAGCAGCCAAGAAGTGGTAAGAGGCACGGATACGCAGTATTTT; D gene: NA; clone size: NA; J gene: TRBJ2-3; V gene: TRBV3-1/TRBV3-2
CDR3 protein: CAISEVPGQGTDTQYF; CDR3 DNA: TGTGCCATCAGTGAGGTACCGGGACAGGGCACAGATACGCAGTATTTT; D gene: TRBD1; clone size: NA; J gene: TRBJ2-3; V gene: TRBV10-3
CDR3 protein: CASRGTDYNSPLHF; CDR3 DNA: TGTGCCAGCAGGGGGACAGACTATAATTCACCCCTCCACTTT; D gene: TRBD1; clone size: NA; J gene: TRBJ1-6; V gene: TRBV28
CDR3 protein: CASSLKFGQESKTF; CDR3 DNA: TGTGCCAGCTCACTTAAATTCGGACAGGAGTCTAAAACCTTC; D gene: TRBD1; clone size: NA; J gene: TRBJ1-2; V gene: TRBV18
CDR3 protein: CASSQGQNYGYTF; CDR3 DNA: TGTGCCAGCAGCCAAGGCCAGAACTATGGCTACACCTTC; D gene: NA; clone size: few; J gene: TRBJ1-2; V gene: TRBV14
CDR3 protein: CASRETGQWETQYF; CDR3 DNA: TGTGCCAGCAGGGAGACAGGCCAATGGGAGACCCAGTACTTC; D gene: NA; clone size: once; J gene: TRBJ2-5; V gene: TRBV6-5
CDR3 protein: CASSPFQGNEQFF; CDR3 DNA: TGTGCCAGCTCACCATTTCAGGGGAATGAGCAGTTCTTC; D gene: NA; clone size: NA; J gene: TRBJ2-1; V gene: TRBV18
CDR3 protein: CASSFLGQGGETQYF; CDR3 DNA: TGCGCCAGCAGCTTTTTAGGACAGGGTGGCGAGACCCAGTACTTC; D gene: TRBD1; clone size: NA; J gene: TRBJ2-5; V gene: TRBV5-1
CDR3 protein: CSVPGDTEAFF; CDR3 DNA: TGCAGTGTACCGGGGGACACTGAAGCTTTCTTT; D gene: NA; clone size: NA; J gene: TRBJ1-1; V gene: TRBV20-1
CDR3 protein: CASSWVADNEQFF; CDR3 DNA: TGTGCCAGTAGTTGGGTAGCGGACAATGAGCAGTTCTTC; D gene: NA; clone size: NA; J gene: TRBJ2-1; V gene: TRBV19
CDR3 protein: CASSLSGNTDTQYF; CDR3 DNA: TGCGCCAGCAGCTTGTCGGGGAACACAGATACGCAGTATTTT; D gene: NA; clone size: NA; J gene: TRBJ2-3; V gene: TRBV5-1
CDR3 protein: CASSFANQPQHF; CDR3 DNA: TGTGCCAGCAGTTTCGCGAATCAGCCCCAGCATTTT; D gene: NA; clone size: NA; J gene: TRBJ1-5; V gene: TRBV6-5
CDR3 protein: CAWRGGYGTPIYGYTF; CDR3 DNA: TGTGCCTGGAGGGGGGGGTACGGGACACCGATTTATGGCTACACCTTC; D gene: NA; clone size: once; J gene: TRBJ1-2; V gene: TRBV30
CDR3 protein: CASSLASGSSTGELFF; CDR3 DNA: TGTGCCAGCAGTTTAGCTAGCGGGAGTAGTACCGGGGAGCTGTTTTTT; D gene: TRBD2; clone size: NA; J gene: TRBJ2-2; V gene: TRBV27
CDR3 protein: CASSPRGQPSGDGYTF; CDR3 DNA: TGTGCCAGCTCACCACGGGGACAGCCCTCAGGGGATGGCTACACCTTC; D gene: TRBD1; clone size: NA; J gene: TRBJ1-2; V gene: TRBV18
CDR3 protein: CASSARWVGQGYNEQFF; CDR3 DNA: TGTGCCAGCAGTGCCCGATGGGTGGGACAGGGTTACAATGAGCAGTTCTTC; D gene: TRBD1; clone size: few; J gene: TRBJ2-1; V gene: TRBV6-1
CDR3 protein: CASSLTVSNYGYTF; CDR3 DNA: TGTGCCAGCAGCCTGACAGTTTCTAACTATGGCTACACCTTC; D gene: NA; clone size: NA; J gene: TRBJ1-2; V gene: TRBV6-5
CDR3 protein: CASSLSPGRYGYTF; CDR3 DNA: TGTGCCAGCAGTTTATCCCCAGGGAGGTATGGCTACACCTTC; D gene: NA; clone size: NA; J gene: TRBJ1-2; V gene: TRBV28
CDR3 protein: CASSLVGLAGNEQFF; CDR3 DNA: TGTGCCAGCAGTTTAGTCGGACTAGCGGGCAATGAGCAGTTCTTC; D gene: TRBD2; clone size: NA; J gene: TRBJ2-1; V gene: TRBV28
CDR3 protein: CASSPSGGWSTDTQYF; CDR3 DNA: TGTGCCAGCTCACCAAGCGGGGGCTGGTCAACAGATACGCAGTATTTT; D gene: TRBD2; clone size: NA; J gene: TRBJ2-3; V gene: TRBV18
CDR3 protein: CSALGSDGYTF; CDR3 DNA: TGCAGCGCCCTCGGGAGTGATGGCTACACCTTC; D gene: NA; clone size: once; J gene: TRBJ1-2; V gene: TRBV29-1
CDR3 protein: CASSEGQGMETQYF; CDR3 DNA: TGCGCCAGCAGCGAGGGACAGGGGATGGAGACCCAGTACTTC; D gene: TRBD1; clone size: once; J gene: TRBJ2-5; V gene: TRBV5-1
CDR3 protein: CASSPDRDQPQHF; CDR3 DNA: TGTGCCAGCAGCCCAGACAGGGATCAGCCCCAGCATTTT; D gene: TRBD1; clone size: NA; J gene: TRBJ1-5; V gene: TRBV3-1/TRBV3-2
CDR3 protein: CASSGQRTSQSTDTQYF; CDR3 DNA: TGTGCCAGCAGCGGGCAAAGGACTAGCCAGAGCACAGATACGCAGTATTTT; D gene: TRBD2; clone size: NA; J gene: TRBJ2-3; V gene: TRBV7-8
CDR3 protein: CASSLAGMLYEQYF; CDR3 DNA: TGTGCCAGCAGCTTGGCAGGTATGCTTTACGAGCAGTACTTC; D gene: NA; clone size: NA; J gene: TRBJ2-7; V gene: TRBV5-6
CDR3 protein: CASSSVRYGYTF; CDR3 DNA: TGTGCCAGTAGTTCGGTCCGCTATGGCTACACCTTC; D gene: NA; clone size: NA; J gene: TRBJ1-2; V gene: TRBV19
CDR3 protein: CASSPSGHRSGNTIYF; CDR3 DNA: TGTGCCAGCAGCCCGTCGGGACACCGCTCGGGAAACACCATATATTTT; D gene: NA; clone size: few; J gene: TRBJ1-3; V gene: TRBV7-9
CDR3 protein: CASSLTDRGRNIQYF; CDR3 DNA: TGTGCCAGCAGCTTAACCGACAGGGGGCGAAACATTCAGTACTTC; D gene: TRBD1; clone size: few; J gene: TRBJ2-4; V gene: TRBV7-9
CDR3 protein: CASSLEAWPGDRGYTF; CDR3 DNA: TGTGCCAGCAGCTTAGAAGCTTGGCCAGGGGATAGGGGCTACACCTTC; D gene: NA; clone size: NA; J gene: TRBJ1-2; V gene: TRBV13
CDR3 protein: CASSARLPGLADTQYF; CDR3 DNA: TGTGCCAGCAGCGCCAGACTTCCGGGACTAGCAGATACGCAGTATTTT; D gene: TRBD2; clone size: NA; J gene: TRBJ2-3; V gene: TRBV14
CDR3 protein: CASSLSLGGNIQYF; CDR3 DNA: TGTGCCAGCAGTTTATCTCTCGGGGGAAACATTCAGTACTTC; D gene: NA; clone size: NA; J gene: TRBJ2-4; V gene: TRBV28
CDR3 protein: CARSRRGLNEKLFF; CDR3 DNA: TGTGCCAGAAGCCGGCGGGGTTTAAATGAAAAACTGTTTTTT; D gene: NA; clone size: NA; J gene: TRBJ1-4; V gene: TRBV5-3
CDR3 protein: CASSQGPAGNSPLHF; CDR3 DNA: TGTGCCAGCAGTCAGGGCCCCGCCGGTAATTCACCCCTCCACTTT; D gene: NA; clone size: NA; J gene: TRBJ1-6; V gene: TRBV2
CDR3 protein: CASSEALSGRHTQYF; CDR3 DNA: TGTGCCAGCAGTGAAGCGCTGAGCGGGAGACATACGCAGTATTTT; D gene: TRBD2; clone size: NA; J gene: TRBJ2-3; V gene: TRBV6-1
CDR3 protein: CAISDTGSSNQPQHF; CDR3 DNA: TGTGCCATCAGTGATACAGGGTCAAGCAATCAGCCCCAGCATTTT; D gene: NA; clone size: few; J gene: TRBJ1-5; V gene: TRBV10-3
CDR3 protein: CASSIKVRSEKLFF; CDR3 DNA: TGTGCCAGTAGTATTAAGGTGCGGAGTGAAAAACTGTTTTTT; D gene: NA; clone size: NA; J gene: TRBJ1-4; V gene: TRBV19
CDR3 protein: CASSPGTAFQETQYF; CDR3 DNA: TGTGCCAGCAGCCCCGGGACAGCATTCCAAGAGACCCAGTACTTC; D gene: TRBD1; clone size: NA; J gene: TRBJ2-5; V gene: TRBV27
CDR3 protein: CASRNGETQYF; CDR3 DNA: TGTGCCAGCAGGAACGGAGAGACCCAGTACTTC; D gene: NA; clone size: NA; J gene: TRBJ2-5; V gene: TRBV12-3/TRBV12-4
CDR3 protein: CAWRAAAGGTIYF; CDR3 DNA: TGTGCCTGGAGGGCGGCGGCCGGGGGGACCATATATTTT; D gene: NA; clone size: NA; J gene: TRBJ1-3; V gene: TRBV30
CDR3 protein: CASSELAEEAFF; CDR3 DNA: TGTGCCAGCAGTGAACTGGCCGAAGAAGCTTTCTTT; D gene: NA; clone size: NA; J gene: TRBJ1-1; V gene: TRBV25-1
CDR3 protein: CASSLAGGYNEQFF; CDR3 DNA: TGCGCCAGCAGTCTTGCGGGAGGGTACAATGAGCAGTTCTTC; D gene: TRBD2; clone size: once; J gene: TRBJ2-1; V gene: TRBV10-2
CDR3 protein: CAWSGQSHTEAFF; CDR3 DNA: TGTGCCTGGAGTGGACAGTCTCACACTGAAGCTTTCTTT; D gene: NA; clone size: NA; J gene: TRBJ1-1; V gene: TRBV30
CDR3 protein: CSVARVIDTEAFF; CDR3 DNA: TGCAGCGTTGCTCGGGTGATCGACACTGAAGCTTTCTTT; D gene: NA; clone size: NA; J gene: TRBJ1-1; V gene: TRBV29-1
CDR3 protein: CASSGDSYGYTF; CDR3 DNA: TGTGCCAGCAGCGGCGACTCCTATGGCTACACCTTC; D gene: NA; clone size: NA; J gene: TRBJ1-2; V gene: TRBV9
CDR3 protein: CASSPSTGGNEKLFF; CDR3 DNA: TGTGCCAGCTCACCGTCGACAGGAGGTAATGAAAAACTGTTTTTT; D gene: NA; clone size: NA; J gene: TRBJ1-4; V gene: TRBV18
CDR3 protein: CASSWTVVTDTQYF; CDR3 DNA: TGTGCCAGCAGTTGGACAGTAGTCACAGATACGCAGTATTTT; D gene: NA; clone size: NA; J gene: TRBJ2-3; V gene: TRBV28
CDR3 protein: CATSDSAASGGPNHYGYTF; CDR3 DNA: TGTGCCACCAGTGATTCGGCCGCCTCAGGGGGCCCGAACCACTATGGCTACACCTTC; D gene: TRBD1; clone size: NA; J gene: TRBJ1-2; V gene: TRBV24-1
CDR3 protein: CASSYEEANYGYTF; CDR3 DNA: TGTGCCAGCAGTTACGAGGAGGCTAACTATGGCTACACCTTC; D gene: NA; clone size: NA; J gene: TRBJ1-2; V gene: TRBV6-6
CDR3 protein: CASSQDRGTEAFF; CDR3 DNA: TGCGCCAGCAGCCAAGATCGGGGGACTGAAGCTTTCTTT; D gene: NA; clone size: NA; J gene: TRBJ1-1; V gene: TRBV4-3
CDR3 protein: CASSDRGVLHF; CDR3 DNA: TGTGCCAGCAGTGATAGGGGCGTCCTCCACTTT; D gene: NA; clone size: NA; J gene: TRBJ1-6; V gene: TRBV6-1
CDR3 protein: CASSAGGSGNYGYTF; CDR3 DNA: TGCGCCAGCTCAGCTGGTGGCTCGGGAAACTATGGCTACACCTTC; D gene: NA; clone size: once; J gene: TRBJ1-2; V gene: TRBV5-1
CDR3 protein: CASRASGTNTEAFF; CDR3 DNA: TGCGCCAGCAGGGCTAGTGGAACGAACACTGAAGCTTTCTTT; D gene: NA; clone size: NA; J gene: TRBJ1-1; V gene: TRBV10-1
CDR3 protein: CASSQGSGTSVYEQYF; CDR3 DNA: TGCGCCAGCAGCCAAGGTAGCGGGACTAGCGTCTACGAGCAGTACTTC; D gene: TRBD2; clone size: NA; J gene: TRBJ2-7; V gene: TRBV4-3
CDR3 protein: CSGAMTVGNTIYF; CDR3 DNA: TGCAGCGGGGCGATGACGGTTGGGAACACCATATATTTT; D gene: NA; clone size: NA; J gene: TRBJ1-3; V gene: TRBV29-1
CDR3 protein: CASSRDQGSSTYNEQFF; CDR3 DNA: TGTGCCAGCAGTCGCGATCAGGGCAGTTCTACCTACAATGAGCAGTTCTTC; D gene: NA; clone size: NA; J gene: TRBJ2-1; V gene: TRBV11-3
CDR3 protein: CASSLVSGWNTGELFF; CDR3 DNA: TGCGCCAGCAGCTTGGTATCCGGTTGGAACACCGGGGAGCTGTTTTTT; D gene: NA; clone size: NA; J gene: TRBJ2-2; V gene: TRBV5-1
CDR3 protein: CASNRGVTDTQYF; CDR3 DNA: TGTGCCAGCAATCGGGGGGTCACAGATACGCAGTATTTT; D gene: TRBD2; clone size: NA; J gene: TRBJ2-3; V gene: TRBV6-5
CDR3 protein: CASSGGQGYEQYF; CDR3 DNA: TGTGCCAGTAGTGGGGGACAGGGGTACGAGCAGTACTTC; D gene: TRBD1; clone size: NA; J gene: TRBJ2-7; V gene: TRBV19
CDR3 protein: CAWTGFNYGYTF; CDR3 DNA: TGTGCCTGGACGGGGTTCAACTATGGCTACACCTTC; D gene: NA; clone size: NA; J gene: TRBJ1-2; V gene: TRBV30